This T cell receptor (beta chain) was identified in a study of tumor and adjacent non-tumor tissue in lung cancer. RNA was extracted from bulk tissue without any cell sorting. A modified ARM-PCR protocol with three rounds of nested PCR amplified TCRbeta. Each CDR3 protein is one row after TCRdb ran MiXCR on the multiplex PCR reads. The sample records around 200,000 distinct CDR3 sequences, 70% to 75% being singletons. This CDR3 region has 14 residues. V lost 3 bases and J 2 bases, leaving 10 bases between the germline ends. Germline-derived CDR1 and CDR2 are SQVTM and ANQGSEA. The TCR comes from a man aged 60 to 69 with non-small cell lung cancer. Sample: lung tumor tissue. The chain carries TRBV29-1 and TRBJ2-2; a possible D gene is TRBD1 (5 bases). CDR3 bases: TGCAGCGTTGATTGCCAGGGAAACACCGGGGAGCTGTTTTTT. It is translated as CSVDCQGNTGELFF.